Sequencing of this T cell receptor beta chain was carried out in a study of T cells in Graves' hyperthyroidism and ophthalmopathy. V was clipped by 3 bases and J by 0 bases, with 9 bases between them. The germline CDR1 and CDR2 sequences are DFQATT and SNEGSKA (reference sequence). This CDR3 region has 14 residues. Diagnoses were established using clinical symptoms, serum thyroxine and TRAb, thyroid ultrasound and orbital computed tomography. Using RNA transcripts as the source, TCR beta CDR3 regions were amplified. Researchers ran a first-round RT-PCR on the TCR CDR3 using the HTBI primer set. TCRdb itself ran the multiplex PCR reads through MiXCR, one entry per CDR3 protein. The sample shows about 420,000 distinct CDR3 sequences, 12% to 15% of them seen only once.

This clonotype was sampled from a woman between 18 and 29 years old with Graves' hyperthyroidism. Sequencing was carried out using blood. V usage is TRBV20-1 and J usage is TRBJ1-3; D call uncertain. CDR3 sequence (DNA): TGCAGTGCTAGGGCTCCAGGCTCTGGAAACACCATATATTTT. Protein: CSARAPGSGNTIYF.